Listed here are 21 T cell receptor beta chains from one sample, sequenced in a study of cytomegalovirus exposure and HLA in healthy donors. The PCR was carried out with 60 Vbeta primers and 13 Jbeta primers. Clones were sequenced by immunoSEQ multiplex PCR, and TCRdb holds only the in-frame ones, with some missing. The repertoire holds roughly 100,000 clones, with about 80% as singletons. The sample was PBMCs. These receptor sequences come from a man under 40 in good health and CMV-seronegative.

This clone appeared a single time. V is TRBV19 and J is TRBJ2-1; TRBD2 is a possible D gene (5 bases). The germline V and J ends were trimmed by 8 bases and 12 bases, with 20 bases remaining between them. The CDR3 has 13 residues. CDR1 and CDR2 (germline): LNHDA, SQIVND (reference sequence). The CDR3 DNA reads TGTGCCAGTGGAGTAACGAGCCTCCGGGGGCAGTTCTTC. This encodes CASGVTSLRGQFF. The full variable domain, in which reference TRBV19 and TRBJ2-1 provide the parts outside the CDR3, is DGGITQSPKYLFRKEGQNVTLSCEQNLNHDAMYWYRQDPGQGLRLIYYSQIVNDFQKGDIAEGYSVSREKKESFPLTVTSAQKNPTAFYLCASGVTSLRGQFFGPGTRLTVL.

This clone appeared once. The rearrangement joins TRBV7-8 to TRBJ1-2; a possible D gene is TRBD1 (5 bases). V was cut by 2 bases and J by 8 bases, with 18 bases left in between. Per germline, CDR1 SGHVS and CDR2 FQNEAQ. This CDR3 comprises 15 residues. The CDR3 DNA follows: TGTGCCAGCAGCTTATTGAGAGGTACCGGGGGAGGCTACACCTTC. This encodes CASSLLRGTGGGYTF. The complete variable domain, with remaining parts taken from reference TRBV7-8 and TRBJ1-2, reads GAGVSQSPRYKVAKRGQDVALRCDPISGHVSLFWYQQALGQGPEFLTYFQNEAQLDKSGLPSDRFFAERPEGSVSTLKIQRTQQEDSAVYLCASSLLRGTGGGYTFGSGTRLTVV.

The rearrangement joins TRBV10-3 to TRBJ1-2, with a weak D call TRBD1 (5 bases). Germline assignment: CDR1 ENHRY and CDR2 SYGVKD. Trimming removed 0 bases at V and 2 bases at J, with 10 bases between. The CDR3 spans 15 residues. CDR3 nucleotide sequence: TGTGCCATCAGTGAGTCCCAGGACACCAACTATGGCTACACCTTC. It specifies CAISESQDTNYGYTF.

This clone was observed a few times. V and J are TRBV7-8 and TRBJ2-1, with 9 nucleotides matching TRBD2. Germline CDR1 is SGHVS and CDR2 is FQNEAQ. Trimming took 1 base from V and 2 from J; bases not matched to a gene: 3. The CDR3 length is 16 residues. CDR3 in amino acids: CASSLEAGGTYNEQFF. CDR3 coding DNA: TGTGCCAGCAGCTTAGAAGCGGGAGGAACCTACAATGAGCAGTTCTTC.

The chain is built from TRBV19 and TRBJ2-7; 8 bases align to TRBD2. This CDR3 spans 15 amino acids. The germline CDR1 and CDR2 sequences are LNHDA and SQIVND (reference sequence). J was trimmed by 3 bases and V by 6 bases; bases with no gene match: 10. As DNA, the CDR3 is TGTGCCAGTAGCCAATCGGGGGGGCTCAACTACGAGCAGTACTTC. Its translation is CASSQSGGLNYEQYF.

The chain combines TRBV25-1 with TRBJ2-2; TRBD1 aligns across 7 bases. V trimming: 2 bases; J trimming: 4 bases; junction bases outside the gene matches: 7. Germline V gene data show CDR1 as MGHDK and CDR2 as SYGVNS. The CDR3 loop spans 16 amino acids. The CDR3: CASSENKGAPTGELFF. The CDR3 DNA reads TGTGCCAGCAGTGAAAACAAGGGGGCCCCCACCGGGGAGCTGTTTTTT.

V is TRBV6-1 and J is TRBJ2-7; D might be TRBD2 (6 bases). The CDR3 has 13 amino acids. The germline V gene has CDR1 MNHNS and CDR2 SASEGT. Trimming removed 7 bases from V and 1 base from J, with 11 bases in between. The CDR3 sequence: CASIGDLSYEQYF. For the CDR3, the DNA is TGTGCCAGCATAGGGGACTTATCCTACGAGCAGTACTTC.

This clone appeared a single time. V usage is TRBV5-5 and J usage is TRBJ1-2; D is ambiguous. The CDR3 has 15 amino acids. CDR1 SGHKS and CDR2 YYEKEE come from the germline V gene (reference sequence). The V end was cut by 1 base, the J end by 2 bases, with 12 bases between. The DNA of the CDR3 is TGTGCCAGCAGCTTGTTCAGAGGCCAAAACTATGGCTACACCTTC. Amino acids: CASSLFRGQNYGYTF.

The genes are TRBV19 and TRBJ2-6, with D possibly matching TRBD2 (6 bases). The CDR3 contains 13 residues. V was trimmed by 9 bases and J by 10 bases, leaving 16 bases between them. Germline V lookup: CDR1 LNHDA, CDR2 SQIVND (reference sequence). The DNA for the CDR3 is TGTGCCAGCGGGGACTCCTTTGCAAACGTCCTGACTTTC. It codes for CASGDSFANVLTF.

This clone was seen more than once but under ten times. The chain uses TRBV10-3 and TRBJ1-6; unclear D gene. Trimming cost V 2 bases and J 6 bases, with 8 bases left between them. Germline V gene sequence: CDR1 ENHRY, CDR2 SYGVKD. The CDR3 is made up of 14 amino acids. The CDR3 protein is CAISEQTGNSPLHF. CDR3 DNA sequence: TGTGCCATCAGTGAGCAAACGGGTAATTCACCCCTCCACTTT.

This clone was observed a few times. The chain uses TRBV29-1 and TRBJ1-1; 7 bases match TRBD1. Per germline, CDR1 SQVTM and CDR2 ANQGSEA. CDR3 length: 11 residues. V trimming: 6 bases; J trimming: 4 bases; junction bases outside the gene matches: 2. The CDR3 sequence: CSVTGATEAFF. Here the CDR3 DNA reads TGCAGCGTAACAGGGGCCACTGAAGCTTTCTTT.

This clone occurred once. The chain is built from TRBV7-9 and TRBJ2-1; TRBD2 aligns across 7 bases. V lost 5 bases, J lost 9 bases, and 16 bases stayed unmatched. There are 16 residues in the CDR3. The V gene's germline CDR1 is SEHNR and CDR2 FQNEAQ (reference sequence). The DNA for the CDR3 is TGTGCCAGCAGCCCCGAGGGCGGGAGATGGAGGGGTGAGCAGTTCTTC. Translating it yields CASSPEGGRWRGEQFF.

The table lists this clone with a few counts. The rearrangement uses TRBV7-9 and TRBJ2-3; 10 positions match TRBD2. CDR3 size: 15 residues. V lost 5 bases to trimming and J lost 1 base; unmatched junction nucleotides: 3. Germline lookup yields CDR1 SEHNR and CDR2 FQNEAQ (reference sequence). The CDR3 sequence: CASSRSGGGTDTQYF. The CDR3, as DNA: TGTGCCAGCAGCCGGAGCGGGGGGGGCACAGATACGCAGTATTTT. The variable domain in full, completed from reference TRBV7-9 and TRBJ2-3, reads DTGVSQNPRHKITKRGQNVTFRCDPISEHNRLYWYRQTLGQGPEFLTYFQNEAQLEKSRLLSDRFSAERPKGSFSTLEIQRTEQGDSAMYLCASSRSGGGTDTQYFGPGTRLTVL.

This clone has only a few counts. DNA for the CDR3: TGCGCCAGCAGCTCGGACTGGTCGCGGAACACTGAAGCTTTCTTT. Protein product: CASSSDWSRNTEAFF. This chain uses TRBV5-1 with TRBJ1-1; D is unclear. This CDR3 is 15 amino acids long. CDR1 is SGHRS and CDR2 is YFSETQ in the germline V gene. V lost 3 bases and J 1 base, leaving 13 bases between the germline ends.

This chain links TRBV19 with TRBJ2-5; 8 bases are shared with TRBD2. The CDR3 is 16 amino acids. Germline loops: CDR1 LNHDA, CDR2 SQIVND (reference sequence). Trimming took 7 bases from V and 5 from J; bases not matched to a gene: 15. The CDR3 region has the DNA TGTGCCAGTATTCGGAGAGCGGGAGAGGGGGGGGAGACCCAGTACTTC. Its protein product is CASIRRAGEGGETQYF.

The gene calls are TRBV19 and TRBJ1-1; D is uncertain. CDR1 and CDR2 (germline): LNHDA, SQIVND (reference sequence). CDR3 length: 12 amino acids. Trimming shortened V by 5 bases and J by 5 bases, and 9 bases separated the two germline ends. CDR3 sequence (DNA): TGTGCCAGTAGTCCCGGGTGGACTGAAGCTTTCTTT. As protein: CASSPGWTEAFF.

The gene calls are TRBV5-1 and TRBJ2-5; 10 bases are a match to TRBD1. CDR3 length: 15 residues. J lost 3 bases, V lost 4 bases, and 6 bases had no gene match. Germline CDR1 and CDR2: SGHRS and YFSETQ. The CDR3 loop reads CASSHSGTGEETQYF. The CDR3 coding sequence is TGCGCCAGCAGCCACTCAGGGACAGGGGAAGAGACCCAGTACTTC. Full variable domain (rest looked up from reference TRBV5-1 and TRBJ2-5): KAGVTQTPRYLIKTRGQQVTLSCSPISGHRSVSWYQQTPGQGLQFLFEYFSETQRNKGNFPGRFSGRQFSNSRSEMNVSTLELGDSALYLCASSHSGTGEETQYFGPGTRLLVL.

This sequence joins TRBV7-9 and TRBJ2-1, with D perhaps TRBD1 (5 bases). The CDR3 sequence is 15 residues long. Germline lookup yields CDR1 SEHNR and CDR2 FQNEAQ (reference sequence). The V and J ends lost 4 bases and 0 bases respectively, with 10 bases between them. CDR3 DNA: TGTGCCAGCAGCTCCAGGGCCAGCTCCTACAATGAGCAGTTCTTC. Translation: CASSSRASSYNEQFF.

The chain couples TRBV11-2 to TRBJ2-7, with D tentatively TRBD1 (6 bases). With 6 bases removed from V and 4 bases from J, the gap between germline ends came to 13 bases. This CDR3 spans 13 amino acids. In germline, CDR1 is SGHAT, CDR2 FQNNGV. The CDR3 DNA reads TGTGCCAGCAGTTACCAGGGGAAATACGAGCAGTACTTC. Its protein is CASSYQGKYEQYF.

This chain uses TRBV15 with TRBJ2-1, with 8 bases that match TRBD1. Trimming took 4 bases from V and 0 from J; bases not matched to a gene: 2. This CDR3 region has 15 residues. The germline CDR1 and CDR2 sequences are LNHNV and YYDKDF (reference sequence). The CDR3 protein is CATSIDRGSYNEQFF. As DNA, the CDR3 is TGTGCCACCAGCATAGACAGGGGCTCCTACAATGAGCAGTTCTTC. The entire variable domain, with the rest obtained from reference TRBV15 and TRBJ2-1, is as follows: DAMVIQNPRYQVTQFGKPVTLSCSQTLNHNVMYWYQQKSSQAPKLLFHYYDKDFNNEADTPDNFQSRRPNTSFCFLDIRSPGLGDTAMYLCATSIDRGSYNEQFFGPGTRLTVL.

This clone was observed once. The chain links TRBV9 to TRBJ2-7; 7 positions agree with TRBD1. Losses at the gene ends were 2 bases for V and 6 bases for J; bases not matched to a gene: 2. The CDR3 totals 12 residues. Per the germline V gene, CDR1 is SGDLS and CDR2 is YYNGEE. The CDR3 sequence: CASSVSGGEQYF. In DNA form, the CDR3 reads TGTGCCAGCAGCGTTTCAGGGGGCGAGCAGTACTTC.